Following are 4 T cell receptor beta chains from one sample sequenced in a study of response to subunit inactivated influenza vaccine. Each CDR3 protein is one row after TCRdb ran MiXCR on the RT-PCR reads. This table has hundreds of thousands of distinct CDR3 sequences, about 11% appearing once. These data were likewise used in another study, on T cells expressing NK-cell markers. This second report adds: Libraries used 5'RACE template switching adding universal primer site and UMIs.

The sequences come from PBMCs from blood, collected on the day of vaccination. The origin of the receptors is a man aged 50 to 60 who received an inactivated influenza vaccine.

V is TRBV5-5 and J is TRBJ2-4; no clear D. V was pared by 2 bases and J by 1 base, with 4 bases between. CDR3 length equals 13 residues. Germline lookup yields CDR1 SGHKS and CDR2 YYEKEE (reference sequence). In DNA, the CDR3 is TGTGCCAGCAGCTTAATTGCCAAAAACATTCAGTACTTC. Amino acids: CASSLIAKNIQYF.

This chain uses TRBV12-3 or TRBV12-4 with TRBJ1-6; D uncertain. Between the trimmed V and J ends, which lost 5 bases and 10 bases, there was a span of 9 bases. The CDR3 contains 12 residues. This chain's CDR3 is CASSLGLSPLHF. CDR3 nucleotide sequence: TGTGCCAGCAGTCTGGGGTTGTCACCCCTCCACTTT.

This clonotype was recorded many times. The rearrangement links TRBV14 to TRBJ2-1; D is perhaps TRBD1 (6 bases). CDR3 length: 14 amino acids. Trimming took off 2 bases at V and 6 bases at J, with 11 bases between the two ends. Looked up from germline, CDR1 is SGHDN and CDR2 is FVKESK. The chain's CDR3 is CASSQTLQGNEQFF. Written as DNA, the CDR3 is TGTGCCAGCAGCCAAACTCTACAGGGCAATGAGCAGTTCTTC.

V and J are TRBV6-1 and TRBJ2-3, with 8 nucleotides matching TRBD2. The CDR3 consists of 15 residues. Germline V gene sequence: CDR1 MNHNS, CDR2 SASEGT. Trimming cost V 5 bases and J 6 bases; bases outside gene matches: 10. In DNA, the CDR3 is TGTGCCAGCAGTACCTATCCGACTAGCGTGGATACGCAGTATTTT. This translates into CASSTYPTSVDTQYF.